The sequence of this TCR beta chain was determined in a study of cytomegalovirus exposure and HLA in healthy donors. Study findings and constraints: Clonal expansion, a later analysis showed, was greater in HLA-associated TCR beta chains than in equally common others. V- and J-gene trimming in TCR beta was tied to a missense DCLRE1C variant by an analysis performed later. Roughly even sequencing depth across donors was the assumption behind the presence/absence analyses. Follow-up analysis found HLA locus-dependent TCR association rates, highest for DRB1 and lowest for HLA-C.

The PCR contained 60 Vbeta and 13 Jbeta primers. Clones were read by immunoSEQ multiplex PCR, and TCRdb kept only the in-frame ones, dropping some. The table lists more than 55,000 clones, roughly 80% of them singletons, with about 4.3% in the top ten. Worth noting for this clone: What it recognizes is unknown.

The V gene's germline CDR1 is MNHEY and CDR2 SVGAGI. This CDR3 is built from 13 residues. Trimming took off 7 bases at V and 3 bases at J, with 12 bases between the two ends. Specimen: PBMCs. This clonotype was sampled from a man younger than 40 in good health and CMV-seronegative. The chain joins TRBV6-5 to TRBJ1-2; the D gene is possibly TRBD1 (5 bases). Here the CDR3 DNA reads TGTGCCAGCAAAAAAAGCAGGGACTATGGCTACACCTTC. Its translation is CASKKSRDYGYTF.